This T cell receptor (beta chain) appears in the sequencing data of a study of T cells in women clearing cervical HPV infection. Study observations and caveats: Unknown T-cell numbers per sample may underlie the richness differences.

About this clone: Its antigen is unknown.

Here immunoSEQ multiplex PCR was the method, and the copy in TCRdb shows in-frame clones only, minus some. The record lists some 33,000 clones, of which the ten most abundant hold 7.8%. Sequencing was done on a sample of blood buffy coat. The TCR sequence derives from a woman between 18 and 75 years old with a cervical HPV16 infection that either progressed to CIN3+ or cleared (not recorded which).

CDR3 protein: CAWSLDSYEQYF. The covered CDR3 bases are TGTGCCTGGAGTCTAGACAGCTACGAG. The chain joins TRBV30 to TRBJ2-7; D is perhaps TRBD1 (5 bases). The CDR3 end lies 3 residues beyond the end of the read and is filled in from the germline J gene. The CDR3 runs to 12 residues. V was trimmed by 2 bases and J by 3 bases, leaving 8 bases between them. The V gene's germline CDR1 is GTSNPN and CDR2 SVGIG (reference sequence).